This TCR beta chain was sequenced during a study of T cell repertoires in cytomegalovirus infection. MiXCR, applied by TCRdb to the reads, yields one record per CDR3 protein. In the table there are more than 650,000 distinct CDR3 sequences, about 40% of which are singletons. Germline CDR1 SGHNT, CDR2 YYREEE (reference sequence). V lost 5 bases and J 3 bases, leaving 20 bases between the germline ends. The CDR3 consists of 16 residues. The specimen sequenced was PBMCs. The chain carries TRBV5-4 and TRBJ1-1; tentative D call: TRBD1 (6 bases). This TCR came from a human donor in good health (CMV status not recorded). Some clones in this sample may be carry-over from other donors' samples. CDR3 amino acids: CASRRGLGGLHTEAFF. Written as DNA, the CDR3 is TGTGCCAGCAGACGGGGGCTGGGGGGCTTGCACACTGAAGCTTTCTTT.